These T cell receptor beta chains were read from a single sample in a study of glioma-infiltrating T cells after dendritic cell vaccination. Libraries were prepared by immunoSEQ multiplex PCR; TCRdb keeps only in-frame clonotypes and omits some of them. The sample includes 98,000 or so clones, around 80% of them seen just once. Sequenced material: blood, taken after dendritic cell vaccination. These receptors all come from a human donor with glioblastoma. The CDR3 runs from the conserved cysteine through the conserved F or W. Each record gives: D gene, V gene, J gene, clone size, CDR3 protein, CDR3 DNA. The D gene is left open where the match is weak. Expanded clones are given a class, and other clones once, few, many or no size at all.

D gene: TRBD2; V gene: TRBV18; J gene: TRBJ2-7; clone size: .; CDR3 protein: CASSIGLAGIRHEQYF; CDR3 DNA: TGTGCCAGCTCAATCGGACTAGCGGGGATCAGGCACGAGCAGTACTTC
D gene: .; V gene: TRBV5-1; J gene: TRBJ1-1; clone size: .; CDR3 protein: CASSFQMNTEAFF; CDR3 DNA: TGCGCCAGCAGCTTCCAAATGAACACTGAAGCTTTCTTT
D gene: TRBD1; V gene: TRBV11-3; J gene: TRBJ2-1; clone size: .; CDR3 protein: CASSTSRDRGTFDSYNEQFF; CDR3 DNA: TGTGCCAGCAGCACTAGCCGGGACAGGGGGACATTCGACTCCTACAATGAGCAGTTCTTC
D gene: .; V gene: TRBV9; J gene: TRBJ1-1; clone size: .; CDR3 protein: CASSAHTGAEAFF; CDR3 DNA: TGTGCCAGCAGCGCTCATACGGGGGCTGAAGCTTTCTTT
D gene: .; V gene: TRBV9; J gene: TRBJ2-7; clone size: .; CDR3 protein: CASSVSPGAEYEQYF; CDR3 DNA: TGTGCCAGCAGCGTCTCCCCTGGGGCCGAATACGAGCAGTACTTC
D gene: TRBD2; V gene: TRBV7-9; J gene: TRBJ2-1; clone size: few; CDR3 protein: CASSLEAGGPGNEQFF; CDR3 DNA: TGTGCCAGCAGCTTAGAAGCGGGAGGGCCGGGCAATGAGCAGTTCTTC
D gene: TRBD1; V gene: TRBV5-4; J gene: TRBJ2-1; clone size: .; CDR3 protein: CASSPGQDTYNEQFF; CDR3 DNA: TGTGCCAGCAGCCCGGGACAGGATACCTACAATGAGCAGTTCTTC
D gene: .; V gene: TRBV9; J gene: TRBJ1-5; clone size: .; CDR3 protein: CASSLAGVDQPQHF; CDR3 DNA: TGTGCCAGCAGCCTCGCGGGGGTGGATCAGCCCCAGCATTTT
D gene: .; V gene: TRBV27; J gene: TRBJ2-3; clone size: once; CDR3 protein: CASSFTRGTDTQYF; CDR3 DNA: TGTGCCAGCAGTTTTACCAGGGGCACAGATACGCAGTATTTT
D gene: TRBD2; V gene: TRBV28; J gene: TRBJ2-7; clone size: .; CDR3 protein: CASSLGSRGTLLAGARIVSYEQYF; CDR3 DNA: TGTGCCAGCAGTTTGGGAAGTCGGGGGACTCTTCTAGCGGGAGCCCGCATAGTCTCCTACGAGCAGTACTTC
D gene: .; V gene: TRBV10-3; J gene: TRBJ1-1; clone size: .; CDR3 protein: CATRGTEAFF; CDR3 DNA: TGTGCCACAAGGGGCACTGAAGCTTTCTTT
D gene: .; V gene: TRBV2; J gene: TRBJ2-3; clone size: .; CDR3 protein: CASSPLSPSYTQYF; CDR3 DNA: TGTGCCAGCAGTCCCCTTTCCCCTTCCTATACGCAGTATTTT
D gene: TRBD2; V gene: TRBV5-1; J gene: TRBJ2-7; clone size: .; CDR3 protein: CASSLGREGEQYF; CDR3 DNA: TGCGCCAGCAGCTTGGGACGGGAGGGCGAGCAGTACTTC
D gene: .; V gene: TRBV6-6; J gene: TRBJ1-2; clone size: .; CDR3 protein: CASRGPGGGGYTF; CDR3 DNA: TGTGCCAGCAGGGGACCCGGTGGAGGGGGCTACACCTTC
D gene: .; V gene: TRBV27; J gene: TRBJ2-1; clone size: .; CDR3 protein: CASSFSRGNEQFF; CDR3 DNA: TGTGCCAGCAGTTTTAGCCGGGGCAATGAGCAGTTCTTC
D gene: TRBD1; V gene: TRBV5-1; J gene: TRBJ2-7; clone size: few; CDR3 protein: CASSEGQGGYYEQYF; CDR3 DNA: TGCGCCAGCAGCGAGGGACAGGGGGGGTATTACGAGCAGTACTTC
D gene: .; V gene: TRBV19; J gene: TRBJ1-1; clone size: .; CDR3 protein: CASSLGQQNTEAFF; CDR3 DNA: TGTGCCAGTAGCCTGGGGCAGCAGAACACTGAAGCTTTCTTT
D gene: .; V gene: TRBV18; J gene: TRBJ1-2; clone size: .; CDR3 protein: CASSPPNRQAGYGYTF; CDR3 DNA: TGTGCCAGCTCACCACCTAACCGACAGGCTGGCTATGGCTACACCTTC
D gene: .; V gene: TRBV7-8; J gene: TRBJ1-5; clone size: .; CDR3 protein: CASSRTGNQPQHF; CDR3 DNA: TGTGCCAGCAGCCGGACAGGCAATCAGCCCCAGCATTTT
D gene: .; V gene: TRBV10-3; J gene: TRBJ2-7; clone size: .; CDR3 protein: CAISEENVVEQYF; CDR3 DNA: TGTGCCATCAGTGAGGAGAATGTAGTCGAGCAGTACTTC
D gene: .; V gene: TRBV7-9; J gene: TRBJ1-4; clone size: .; CDR3 protein: CASSLGQMEKLFF; CDR3 DNA: TGTGCCAGCAGCTTAGGCCAGATGGAAAAACTGTTTTTT
D gene: TRBD2; V gene: TRBV9; J gene: TRBJ2-7; clone size: .; CDR3 protein: CASSVTSGPYEQYF; CDR3 DNA: TGTGCCAGCAGCGTAACTAGCGGCCCCTACGAGCAGTACTTC
D gene: .; V gene: TRBV5-1; J gene: TRBJ2-6; clone size: .; CDR3 protein: CASSRIQSDGANVLTF; CDR3 DNA: TGCGCCAGCAGCAGAATCCAGTCCGATGGGGCCAACGTCCTGACTTTC
D gene: .; V gene: TRBV7-8; J gene: TRBJ1-2; clone size: .; CDR3 protein: CASSQVGIAEYLGSTF; CDR3 DNA: TGTGCCAGCAGCCAAGTCGGAATAGCCGAATACCTTGGGAGTACCTTC
D gene: .; V gene: TRBV28; J gene: TRBJ1-1; clone size: .; CDR3 protein: CASIRGGGWNEAFF; CDR3 DNA: TGTGCCAGCATCCGGGGAGGGGGGTGGAATGAAGCTTTCTTT
D gene: .; V gene: TRBV5-6; J gene: TRBJ1-5; clone size: .; CDR3 protein: CASSLWGGVTHSNQPQHF; CDR3 DNA: TGTGCCAGCAGCTTGTGGGGGGGGGTGACACATAGCAATCAGCCCCAGCATTTT
D gene: TRBD2; V gene: TRBV10-3; J gene: TRBJ2-3; clone size: .; CDR3 protein: CAIRRGLAGEGASTDTQYF; CDR3 DNA: TGTGCCATCAGGCGTGGACTAGCGGGAGAGGGGGCTAGCACAGATACGCAGTATTTT
D gene: TRBD1; V gene: TRBV7-9; J gene: TRBJ1-1; clone size: .; CDR3 protein: CASSYDRGPDMNTEAFF; CDR3 DNA: TGTGCCAGCAGCTATGACAGGGGGCCTGATATGAACACTGAAGCTTTCTTT
D gene: TRBD2; V gene: TRBV2; J gene: TRBJ2-7; clone size: .; CDR3 protein: CASSDVRAGGGEQYF; CDR3 DNA: TGTGCCAGCAGTGATGTGCGAGCGGGGGGGGGCGAGCAGTACTTC
D gene: TRBD1; V gene: TRBV10-1; J gene: TRBJ2-2; clone size: few; CDR3 protein: CASSVGTGSTGELFF; CDR3 DNA: TGCGCCAGCAGTGTAGGGACAGGGAGCACCGGGGAGCTGTTTTTT
D gene: TRBD1; V gene: TRBV19; J gene: TRBJ1-5; clone size: .; CDR3 protein: CASSTKQGFGNQPQHF; CDR3 DNA: TGTGCCAGTAGTACAAAACAGGGGTTTGGCAATCAGCCCCAGCATTTT
D gene: TRBD1; V gene: TRBV5-1; J gene: TRBJ1-3; clone size: .; CDR3 protein: CASTGQEISGNTIYF; CDR3 DNA: TGCGCCAGCACCGGACAGGAAATTTCTGGAAACACCATATATTTT
D gene: TRBD1; V gene: TRBV30; J gene: TRBJ1-2; clone size: .; CDR3 protein: CAWSRTGTYGYTF; CDR3 DNA: TGTGCCTGGAGTCGGACAGGGACCTATGGCTACACCTTC
D gene: .; V gene: TRBV10-2; J gene: TRBJ1-6; clone size: once; CDR3 protein: CASSVRADRSYNSPLHF; CDR3 DNA: TGCGCCAGCAGTGTAAGGGCAGACAGGTCCTATAATTCACCCCTCCACTTT
D gene: TRBD2; V gene: TRBV11-2; J gene: TRBJ2-1; clone size: once; CDR3 protein: CASKGLAGEQPLKQFF; CDR3 DNA: TGTGCCAGTAAGGGACTAGCGGGAGAGCAGCCCCTCAAGCAGTTCTTC
D gene: .; V gene: TRBV5-8; J gene: TRBJ2-1; clone size: once; CDR3 protein: CASSTGGSWNEQFF; CDR3 DNA: TGTGCCAGCAGCACTGGGGGCTCTTGGAATGAGCAGTTCTTC
D gene: .; V gene: TRBV18; J gene: TRBJ1-1; clone size: .; CDR3 protein: CASSPTRDGGAFF; CDR3 DNA: TGTGCCAGCTCACCAACGCGGGACGGGGGAGCTTTCTTT
D gene: TRBD1; V gene: TRBV2; J gene: TRBJ1-1; clone size: .; CDR3 protein: CASFGVIRGPRRMNTEAFF; CDR3 DNA: TGTGCCAGCTTCGGAGTAATCAGGGGGCCGAGACGAATGAACACTGAAGCTTTCTTT
D gene: TRBD2; V gene: TRBV2; J gene: TRBJ2-3; clone size: .; CDR3 protein: CASRFQSGGAQYF; CDR3 DNA: TGTGCCAGCAGATTCCAAAGCGGGGGGGCGCAGTATTTT
D gene: .; V gene: TRBV10-2; J gene: TRBJ2-3; clone size: .; CDR3 protein: CATSQSTDTQYF; CDR3 DNA: TGCGCCACCTCACAGAGCACAGATACGCAGTATTTT
D gene: .; V gene: TRBV27; J gene: TRBJ1-1; clone size: few; CDR3 protein: CASSLWGQYTEAFF; CDR3 DNA: TGTGCCAGCAGTTTATGGGGGCAGTACACTGAAGCTTTCTTT
D gene: TRBD1; V gene: TRBV7-2; J gene: TRBJ2-1; clone size: many; CDR3 protein: CASSLYRPGTGAHNEQFF; CDR3 DNA: TGTGCCAGCAGCTTATACAGGCCCGGGACAGGGGCACACAATGAGCAGTTCTTC
D gene: .; V gene: TRBV6-5; J gene: TRBJ1-5; clone size: .; CDR3 protein: CASSLPRQNPNMAQHF; CDR3 DNA: TGTGCCAGCAGTTTACCAAGACAGAACCCAAACATGGCCCAGCATTTT
D gene: TRBD1; V gene: TRBV6-1; J gene: TRBJ1-4; clone size: .; CDR3 protein: CASSRPGQDEKLFF; CDR3 DNA: TGTGCCAGCAGTCGCCCTGGACAGGATGAAAAACTGTTTTTT
D gene: .; V gene: TRBV10-3; J gene: TRBJ1-2; clone size: .; CDR3 protein: CAIGQLNYGYTF; CDR3 DNA: TGTGCCATTGGACAGCTTAACTATGGCTACACCTTC
D gene: TRBD2; V gene: TRBV7-2; J gene: TRBJ2-7; clone size: .; CDR3 protein: CASGPGGFLLYEQYF; CDR3 DNA: TGTGCCAGCGGCCCGGGGGGTTTCTTACTCTACGAGCAGTACTTC
D gene: .; V gene: TRBV6-1; J gene: TRBJ1-2; clone size: .; CDR3 protein: CASSVGGGGYGYTF; CDR3 DNA: TGTGCCAGCAGTGTAGGGGGGGGTGGCTATGGCTACACCTTC
D gene: TRBD1; V gene: TRBV19; J gene: TRBJ2-1; clone size: few; CDR3 protein: CASTETGRYNEQFF; CDR3 DNA: TGTGCCAGTACAGAGACAGGGCGTTACAATGAGCAGTTCTTC
D gene: .; V gene: TRBV14; J gene: TRBJ2-7; clone size: .; CDR3 protein: CASSQTGGLSYEQYF; CDR3 DNA: TGTGCCAGCAGCCAAACGGGCGGACTCTCCTACGAGCAGTACTTC
D gene: .; V gene: TRBV2; J gene: TRBJ1-4; clone size: .; CDR3 protein: CASSDQGLGEKLFF; CDR3 DNA: TGTGCCAGCAGTGATCAGGGGTTAGGCGAAAAACTGTTTTTT
D gene: .; V gene: TRBV7-3; J gene: TRBJ1-6; clone size: .; CDR3 protein: CASSLNQNSPLHF; CDR3 DNA: TGTGCCAGCAGCTTAAATCAGAATTCACCCCTCCACTTT
D gene: .; V gene: TRBV30; J gene: TRBJ1-5; clone size: few; CDR3 protein: CAWKAETARSNQPQHF; CDR3 DNA: TGTGCCTGGAAGGCGGAGACAGCCCGTAGCAATCAGCCCCAGCATTTT
D gene: TRBD1; V gene: TRBV18; J gene: TRBJ2-7; clone size: .; CDR3 protein: CASSPRQGADEQYF; CDR3 DNA: TGTGCCAGCTCACCCCGACAGGGGGCCGACGAGCAGTACTTC